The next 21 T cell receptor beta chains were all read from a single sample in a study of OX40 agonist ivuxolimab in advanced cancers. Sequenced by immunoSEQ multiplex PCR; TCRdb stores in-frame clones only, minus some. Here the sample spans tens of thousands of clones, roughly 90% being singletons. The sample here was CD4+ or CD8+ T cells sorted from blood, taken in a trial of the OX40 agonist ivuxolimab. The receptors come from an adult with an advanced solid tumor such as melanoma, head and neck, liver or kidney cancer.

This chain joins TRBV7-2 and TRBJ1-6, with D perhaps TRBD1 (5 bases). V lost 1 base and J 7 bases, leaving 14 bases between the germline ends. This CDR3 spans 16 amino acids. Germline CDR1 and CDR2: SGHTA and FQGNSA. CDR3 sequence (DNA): TGTGCCAGCAGCTTAGTGGTGGGACTTACCAATTCACCCCTCCACTTT. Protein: CASSLVVGLTNSPLHF. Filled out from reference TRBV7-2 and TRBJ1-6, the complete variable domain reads GAGVSQSPSNKVTEKGKDVELRCDPISGHTALYWYRQSLGQGLEFLIYFQGNSAPDKSGLPSDRFSAERTGGSVSTLTIQRTQQEDSAVYLCASSLVVGLTNSPLHFGNGTRLTVT.

The CDR3 region is CASSFDQGSYEQYF. The CDR3, as DNA: TGTGCCAGCAGTTTTGACCAGGGCTCCTACGAGCAGTACTTC. The chain links TRBV5-4 to TRBJ2-7; D perhaps matches TRBD1 (5 bases). The CDR3 sequence is 14 residues long. The germline gives CDR1 SGHNT, CDR2 YYREEE (reference sequence). Trimming removed 5 bases at V and 0 bases at J, with 12 bases between.

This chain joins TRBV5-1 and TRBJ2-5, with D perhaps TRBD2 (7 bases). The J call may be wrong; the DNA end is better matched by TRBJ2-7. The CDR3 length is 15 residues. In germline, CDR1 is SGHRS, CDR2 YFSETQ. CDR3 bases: TGCGCCAGCAGCTTGTCGGCGGGGGCCACCTACGAGCAGTACTTC. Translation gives CASSLSAGATYEQYF.

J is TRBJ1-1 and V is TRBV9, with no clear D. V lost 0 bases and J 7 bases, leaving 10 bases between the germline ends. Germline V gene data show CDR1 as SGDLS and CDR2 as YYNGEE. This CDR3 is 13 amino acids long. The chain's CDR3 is CASSVGGRSEAFF. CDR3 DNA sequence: TGTGCCAGCAGCGTAGGCGGGCGGAGTGAAGCTTTCTTT.

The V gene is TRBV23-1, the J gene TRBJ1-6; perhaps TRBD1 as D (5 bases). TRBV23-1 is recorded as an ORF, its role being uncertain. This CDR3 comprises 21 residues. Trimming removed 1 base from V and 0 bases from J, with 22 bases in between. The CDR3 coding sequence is TGCGCCAGCAGTCAATTTGTCGCGAAACCGGGACCGAGCTCCTATAATTCACCCCTCCACTTT. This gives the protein CASSQFVAKPGPSSYNSPLHF.

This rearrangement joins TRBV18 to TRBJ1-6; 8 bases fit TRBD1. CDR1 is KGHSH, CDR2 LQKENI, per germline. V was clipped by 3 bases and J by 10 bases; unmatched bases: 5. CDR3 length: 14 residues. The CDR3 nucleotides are TGTGCCAGCTCACCGGACAGGGTCGGCTCACCCCTCCACTTT. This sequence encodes CASSPDRVGSPLHF.

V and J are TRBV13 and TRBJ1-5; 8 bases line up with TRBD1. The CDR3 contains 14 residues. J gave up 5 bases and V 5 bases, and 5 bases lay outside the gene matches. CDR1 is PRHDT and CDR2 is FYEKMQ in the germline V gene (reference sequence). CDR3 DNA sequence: TGTGCCAGCAGCACCGGGACAGGTGATCAGCCCCAGCATTTT. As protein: CASSTGTGDQPQHF. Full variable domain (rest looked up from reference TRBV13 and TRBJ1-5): AAGVIQSPRHLIKEKRETATLKCYPIPRHDTVYWYQQGPGQDPQFLISFYEKMQSDKGSIPDRFSAQQFSDYHSELNMSSLELGDSALYFCASSTGTGDQPQHFGDGTRLSIL.

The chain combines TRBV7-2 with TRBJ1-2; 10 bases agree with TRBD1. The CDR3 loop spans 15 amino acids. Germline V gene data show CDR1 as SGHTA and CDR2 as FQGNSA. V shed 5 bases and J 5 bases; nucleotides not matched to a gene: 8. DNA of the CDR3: TGTGCCAGCAGCGCCCCGGGACAGGGGAGATATGGCTACACCTTC. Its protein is CASSAPGQGRYGYTF.

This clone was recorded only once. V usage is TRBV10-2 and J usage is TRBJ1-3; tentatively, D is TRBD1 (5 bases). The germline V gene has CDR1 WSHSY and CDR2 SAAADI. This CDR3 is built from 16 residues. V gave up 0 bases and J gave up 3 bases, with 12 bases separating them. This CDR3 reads CASSESMAGLGNTIYF. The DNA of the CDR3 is TGCGCCAGCAGTGAGTCGATGGCAGGGCTTGGAAACACCATATATTTT.

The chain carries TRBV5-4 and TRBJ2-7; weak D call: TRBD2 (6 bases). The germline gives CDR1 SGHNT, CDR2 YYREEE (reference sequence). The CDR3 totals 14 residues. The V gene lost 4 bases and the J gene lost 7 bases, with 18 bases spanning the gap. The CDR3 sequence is CASSQSLAVGEQYF. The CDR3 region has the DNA TGTGCCAGCAGCCAGTCTTTAGCGGTGGGGGAGCAGTACTTC.

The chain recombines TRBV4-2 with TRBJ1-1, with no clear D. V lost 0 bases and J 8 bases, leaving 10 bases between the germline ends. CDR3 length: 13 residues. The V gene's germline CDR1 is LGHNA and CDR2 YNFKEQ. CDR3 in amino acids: CASSQEGGQEAFF. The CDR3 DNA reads TGTGCCAGCAGCCAAGAAGGAGGGCAGGAAGCTTTCTTT.

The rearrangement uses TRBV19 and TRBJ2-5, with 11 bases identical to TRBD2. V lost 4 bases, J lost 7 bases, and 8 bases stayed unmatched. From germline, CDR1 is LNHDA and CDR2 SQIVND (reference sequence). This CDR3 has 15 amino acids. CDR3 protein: CASSTLAGGPGTQYF. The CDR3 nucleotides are TGTGCCAGTAGTACGCTAGCGGGGGGACCAGGGACCCAGTACTTC. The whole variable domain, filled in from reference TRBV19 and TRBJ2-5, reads DGGITQSPKYLFRKEGQNVTLSCEQNLNHDAMYWYRQDPGQGLRLIYYSQIVNDFQKGDIAEGYSVSREKKESFPLTVTSAQKNPTAFYLCASSTLAGGPGTQYFGPGTRLLVL.

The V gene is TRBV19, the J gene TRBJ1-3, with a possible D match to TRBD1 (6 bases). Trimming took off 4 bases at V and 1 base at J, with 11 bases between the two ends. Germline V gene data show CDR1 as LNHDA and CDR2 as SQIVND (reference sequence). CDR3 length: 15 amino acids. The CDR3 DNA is TGTGCCAGTAGTACATACAGGGCGTCTGGAAACACCATATATTTT. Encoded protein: CASSTYRASGNTIYF. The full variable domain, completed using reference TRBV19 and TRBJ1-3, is DGGITQSPKYLFRKEGQNVTLSCEQNLNHDAMYWYRQDPGQGLRLIYYSQIVNDFQKGDIAEGYSVSREKKESFPLTVTSAQKNPTAFYLCASSTYRASGNTIYFGEGSWLTVV.

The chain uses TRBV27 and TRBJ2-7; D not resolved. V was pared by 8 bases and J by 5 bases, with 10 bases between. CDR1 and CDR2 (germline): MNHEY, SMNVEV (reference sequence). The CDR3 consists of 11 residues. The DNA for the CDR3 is TGTGCCAGCGGGTTATTGGACGAGCAGTACTTC. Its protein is CASGLLDEQYF.

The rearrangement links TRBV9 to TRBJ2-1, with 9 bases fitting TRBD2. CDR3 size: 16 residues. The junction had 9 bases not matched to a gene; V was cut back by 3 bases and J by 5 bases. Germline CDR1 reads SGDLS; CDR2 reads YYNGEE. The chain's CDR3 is CASSGGPGLANNEQFF. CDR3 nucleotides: TGTGCCAGCAGCGGGGGGCCGGGACTAGCAAACAATGAGCAGTTCTTC.

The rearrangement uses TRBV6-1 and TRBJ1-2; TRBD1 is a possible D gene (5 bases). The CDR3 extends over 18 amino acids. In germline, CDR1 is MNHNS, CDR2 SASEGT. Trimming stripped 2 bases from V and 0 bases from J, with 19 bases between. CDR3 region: CASSESVGKGLANYGYTF. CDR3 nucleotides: TGTGCCAGCAGTGAAAGTGTTGGGAAGGGGTTAGCTAACTATGGCTACACCTTC.

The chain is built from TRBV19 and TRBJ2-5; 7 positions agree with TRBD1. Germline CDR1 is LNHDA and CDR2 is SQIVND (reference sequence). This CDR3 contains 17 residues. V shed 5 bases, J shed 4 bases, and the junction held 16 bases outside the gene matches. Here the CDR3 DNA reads TGTGCCAGTAGTCTCGGACAGGCAACTGCCCTGACAGAGACCCAGTACTTC. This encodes CASSLGQATALTETQYF.

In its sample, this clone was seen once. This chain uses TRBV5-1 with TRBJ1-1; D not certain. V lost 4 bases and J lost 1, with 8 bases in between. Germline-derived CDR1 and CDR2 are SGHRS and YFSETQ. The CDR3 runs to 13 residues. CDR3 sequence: CASSMGRNTEAFF. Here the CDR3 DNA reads TGCGCCAGCAGCATGGGCCGGAACACTGAAGCTTTCTTT.

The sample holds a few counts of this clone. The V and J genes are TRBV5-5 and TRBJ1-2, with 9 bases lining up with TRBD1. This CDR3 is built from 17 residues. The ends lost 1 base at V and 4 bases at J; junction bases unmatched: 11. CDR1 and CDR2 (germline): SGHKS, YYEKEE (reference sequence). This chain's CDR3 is CASSLQFWTGVGYGYTF. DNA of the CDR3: TGTGCCAGCAGCTTGCAGTTCTGGACAGGGGTAGGCTATGGCTACACCTTC.

CDR3 residues: CASSPRADANYGYTF. The CDR3 region has the DNA TGTGCCAGCAGTCCTCGGGCCGATGCTAACTATGGCTACACCTTC. The chain combines TRBV6-5 with TRBJ1-2; D gene ambiguous. The V end was cut by 5 bases, the J end by 0 bases, with 13 bases between. Germline V lookup: CDR1 MNHEY, CDR2 SVGAGI. This CDR3 is built from 15 residues.

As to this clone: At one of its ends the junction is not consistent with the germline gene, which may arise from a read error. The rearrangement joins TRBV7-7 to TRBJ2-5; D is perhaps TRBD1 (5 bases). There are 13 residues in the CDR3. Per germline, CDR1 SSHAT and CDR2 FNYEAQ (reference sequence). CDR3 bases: TGTGCTAGCAGCCAGAGTCCAGGGGAGACCCAGTACTTC. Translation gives CASSQSPGETQYF.